These 19 T cell receptor beta chains came from one sample sequenced in a study of cytomegalovirus exposure and HLA in healthy donors. 13 Jbeta primers and 60 Vbeta primers were used for the PCR. Assay used: immunoSEQ multiplex PCR; TCRdb lists only in-frame clones, some missing. The sample lists 150,000 to 250,000 clones; 85% were seen once. Sample: PBMCs. These receptor sequences come from a woman in her 50s in good health and CMV-seronegative.

J is TRBJ1-4 and V is TRBV2, with 10 positions matching TRBD1. The CDR3 extends over 16 amino acids. V lost 5 bases, J lost 7 bases, and 10 bases stayed unmatched. The germline CDR1 and CDR2 sequences are SNHLY and FYNNEI. The CDR3 loop is CASSREKTGGIEKLFF. In DNA form, the CDR3 reads TGTGCCAGCAGTCGTGAAAAGACAGGGGGCATTGAAAAACTGTTTTTT.

This CDR3 is CASSFSLGTGVETQYF. CDR3 DNA sequence: TGTGCCAGCAGCTTCAGCTTGGGGACAGGGGTGGAGACCCAGTACTTC. The chain carries TRBV5-8 and TRBJ2-5, with 10 bases lining up with TRBD1. The germline CDR1 and CDR2 sequences are SGHTS and YDEGEE. CDR3 length equals 16 residues. V trimming: 2 bases; J trimming: 5 bases; junction bases outside the gene matches: 9.

The V gene is TRBV29-1, the J gene TRBJ2-7, with a possible D match to TRBD1 (5 bases). The V end lost 2 bases, the J end lost 1 base, and 9 bases lay between the germline ends. Germline V gene lookup returns CDR1 SQVTM and CDR2 ANQGSEA. This CDR3 comprises 13 residues. The CDR3 sequence: CSVELGESYEQYF. The CDR3 DNA reads TGCAGCGTTGAATTAGGGGAATCCTACGAGCAGTACTTC.

The chain has TRBV7-3 and TRBJ2-3; no reliable D call. Germline CDR1 SGHTA, CDR2 FQGTGA. This CDR3 has 13 amino acids. V was cut by 5 bases and J by 2 bases, with 8 bases left in between. The CDR3 sequence: CASSTSITDTQYF. In DNA, the CDR3 is TGTGCCAGCAGCACGTCTATCACAGATACGCAGTATTTT.

The chain carries TRBV12-5 and TRBJ1-2; possible D gene TRBD1, 6 bases. Germline assignment: CDR1 LGHNT and CDR2 FRNRAP. Trimming left V 3 bases short and J 6 bases short, with 11 bases between. The CDR3 spans 13 residues. The CDR3 spells CASGLTGFDGYTF. The DNA for the CDR3 is TGTGCTAGTGGTTTAACAGGGTTTGATGGCTACACCTTC.

The gene calls are TRBV7-3 and TRBJ2-7, with 7 nucleotides matching TRBD2. Germline V gene data show CDR1 as SGHTA and CDR2 as FQGTGA. The J segment lost 5 bases and the V segment lost 2 bases, leaving 0 bases of the junction unmatched. This CDR3 spans 12 amino acids. CDR3 bases: TGTGCCAGCAGCTTAGGGGGGGACGAGCAGTACTTC. This translates into CASSLGGDEQYF.

This chain joins TRBV7-8 and TRBJ2-3; D unresolved. V was clipped by 2 bases and J by 2 bases, with 2 bases between them. Germline assignment: CDR1 SGHVS and CDR2 FQNEAQ. CDR3 size: 12 residues. CDR3 DNA sequence: TGTGCCAGCAGCTTACTCACAGATACGCAGTATTTT. This codes for CASSLLTDTQYF.

The genes are TRBV30 and TRBJ2-4; weak D call: TRBD2 (5 bases). V was pared by 3 bases and J by 8 bases, with 11 bases between. The germline V gene has CDR1 GTSNPN and CDR2 SVGIG (reference sequence). The CDR3 is made up of 12 amino acids. The CDR3 loop is CAWRHSGDIQYF. The CDR3 DNA is TGTGCCTGGAGACACTCCGGGGACATTCAGTACTTC.

The V call is TRBV28, the J call TRBJ1-4, with 7 bases lining up with TRBD1. The ends lost 2 bases at V and 6 bases at J; junction bases unmatched: 6. The length of the CDR3 is 15 residues. Germline CDR1 and CDR2: MDHEN and SYDVKM. CDR3 coding DNA: TGTGCCAGCAGTTTACCCGACAGGGCCCATGAAAAACTGTTTTTT. This sequence encodes CASSLPDRAHEKLFF.

The chain carries TRBV28 and TRBJ1-1; TRBD1 aligns across 8 bases. The trim removed 2 bases at V and 10 bases at J, leaving 0 bases unmatched. Per the germline V gene, CDR1 is MDHEN and CDR2 is SYDVKM. CDR3 size: 11 residues. The CDR3 DNA reads TGTGCCAGCAGTTTAGGACAGGGAGCTTTCTTT. Translating it yields CASSLGQGAFF.

This chain joins TRBV5-4 and TRBJ2-5; D remains ambiguous. Trimming took 3 bases from V and 3 from J, leaving 12 bases between them. Germline CDR1 and CDR2: SGHNT and YYREEE (reference sequence). The CDR3 has 14 amino acids. In DNA form, the CDR3 reads TGTGCCAGCAGCTCCCACGGCGGAAAAGAGACCCAGTACTTC. Amino acids: CASSSHGGKETQYF.

The chain joins TRBV7-8 to TRBJ2-5; D not resolved. The CDR3 has 15 residues. Trimming stripped 0 bases from V and 4 bases from J, with 12 bases between. CDR1 is SGHVS, CDR2 FQNEAQ, per germline. The CDR3 region has the DNA TGTGCCAGCAGCTTAGCCCTGATCCTCGGAGAGACCCAGTACTTC. As protein: CASSLALILGETQYF.

This clone was seen only a few times. V usage is TRBV6-1 and J usage is TRBJ1-1, with D uncertain. The length of the CDR3 is 12 residues. CDR1 MNHNS and CDR2 SASEGT come from the germline V gene. V shed 10 bases and J shed 0 bases, with 9 bases lying between them. CDR3 sequence reads: CATNTLNTEAFF. DNA for the CDR3: TGTGCCACCAACACCCTGAACACTGAAGCTTTCTTT.

This clone appeared once. V is TRBV11-3 and J is TRBJ2-5; 10 bases line up with TRBD1. V was pared by 5 bases and J by 3 bases, with 3 bases of the junction left unmatched. The germline CDR1 and CDR2 sequences are SGHNT and YENEEA. The CDR3 spans 14 residues. In DNA form, the CDR3 reads TGTGCCAGCAGCCCAGGACAGGGGGAAGAGACCCAGTACTTC. Translated, it gives CASSPGQGEETQYF.

V usage is TRBV7-2 and J usage is TRBJ2-7, with 8 positions matching TRBD2. The trim removed 5 bases at V and 3 bases at J, leaving 12 bases unmatched. From germline, CDR1 is SGHTA and CDR2 FQGNSA. The CDR3 covers 16 residues. CDR3 nucleotides: TGTGCCAGCAGCCCGGGGGGGGGCGGGAGGTTCTACGAGCAGTACTTC. Translated: CASSPGGGGRFYEQYF.

The chain uses TRBV7-9 and TRBJ2-5; 7 bases agree with TRBD1. V shed 5 bases, J shed 5 bases, and the junction held 5 bases outside the gene matches. The CDR3 runs to 13 residues. Germline-derived CDR1 and CDR2 are SEHNR and FQNEAQ (reference sequence). Written as DNA, the CDR3 is TGTGCCAGCAGCGTCGACAGGGTGGAGACCCAGTACTTC. The encoded protein is CASSVDRVETQYF.

The rearrangement links TRBV6-1 to TRBJ2-7, with D possibly TRBD1 on 5 matching bases. The CDR3 is 12 residues long. CDR1 and CDR2 from the germline V gene are MNHNS and SASEGT. The germline V and J ends were trimmed by 2 bases and 7 bases, with 9 bases remaining between them. The CDR3 is CASSERDREQYF. The CDR3 coding sequence is TGTGCCAGCAGTGAACGTGACAGAGAGCAGTACTTC.

V usage is TRBV7-2 and J usage is TRBJ1-4, with 9 bases matching TRBD1. The CDR3 totals 14 residues. Germline V gene sequence: CDR1 SGHTA, CDR2 FQGNSA. With V trimmed by 4 bases and J by 7 bases, 4 bases remained unmatched. CDR3 residues: CASSYRGQREKLFF. DNA for the CDR3: TGTGCCAGCAGCTACAGGGGGCAGCGTGAAAAACTGTTTTTT.

Points on this clone: Other nucleotide sequences in the sample specify the same CDR3. The CDR3 region has the DNA TGTGCCAGCAGAGACCTAGCGGGGGCGTCCTACGAGCAGTACTTC. This sequence encodes CASRDLAGASYEQYF. V is TRBV6-5 and J is TRBJ2-7, with TRBD2 matching over 10 bases. V shed 6 bases, J shed 1 base, and the junction held 6 bases outside the gene matches. In germline, CDR1 is MNHEY, CDR2 SVGAGI. The CDR3 loop spans 15 amino acids.